This T cell receptor beta chain was documented in a study of blood T cell repertoires in COVID-19. Only in-frame clones appear in the TCRdb table, and some are missing; sequencing was by immunoSEQ multiplex PCR. The sample has a few hundred thousand clones; 90% are singletons. This CDR3 has 14 residues. The germline V and J ends were trimmed by 1 base and 9 bases, with 13 bases remaining between them. Germline CDR1 and CDR2: MRHNA and SNTAGT. The receptor was derived from a woman between 40 and 50 years old with COVID-19, enrolled during active disease. The genes are TRBV6-4 and TRBJ2-1; maybe TRBD2 (5 bases). The sample comprised peripheral blood. DNA for the CDR3: TGTGCCAGCAGTGACTGGACGGGATCGGGTGAGCAGTTCTTC. Translated: CASSDWTGSGEQFF.